The clone carrying this T cell receptor beta chain is a singleton in its sample. The data belong to a study of PD-L1 blockade in urothelial cancer. In the study overall: Investigators checked blood 3 weeks (second dose) and 6 weeks after treatment start.

Described time point: pretreatment peripheral blood. TCRdb's copy holds only in-frame clones and misses some; the assay was immunoSEQ multiplex PCR. This sample yields 90,000 or so clones, of which around 89% are seen a single time; approximately 1.5% belongs to the top ten. CDR1 and CDR2 from the germline V gene are SEHNR and FQNEAQ (reference sequence). The J segment lost 5 bases and the V segment lost 7 bases, leaving 8 bases of the junction unmatched. The CDR3 totals 14 residues. Specimen: PBMCs, collected around atezolizumab (anti-PD-L1) treatment. The chain couples TRBV7-9 to TRBJ2-1, with 7 bases that match TRBD2. The TCR was taken from a man aged 60 to 69 with urothelial cancer. The CDR3 protein is CASTRAGTDNEQFF. The CDR3 DNA is TGTGCCAGCACCCGAGCGGGGACTGACAATGAGCAGTTCTTC.